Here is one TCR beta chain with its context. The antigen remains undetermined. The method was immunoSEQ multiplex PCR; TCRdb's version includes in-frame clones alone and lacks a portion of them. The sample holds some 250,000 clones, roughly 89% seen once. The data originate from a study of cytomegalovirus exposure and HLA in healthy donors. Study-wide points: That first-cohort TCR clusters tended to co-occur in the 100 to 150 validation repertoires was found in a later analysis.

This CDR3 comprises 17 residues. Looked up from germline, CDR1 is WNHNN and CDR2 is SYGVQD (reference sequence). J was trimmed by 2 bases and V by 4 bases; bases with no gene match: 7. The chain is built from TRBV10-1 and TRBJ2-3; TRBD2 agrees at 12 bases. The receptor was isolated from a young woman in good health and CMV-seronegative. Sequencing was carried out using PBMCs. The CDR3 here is CASSGLAGASDTDTQYF. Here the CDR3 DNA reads TGCGCCAGCAGTGGACTAGCGGGAGCCTCAGACACAGATACGCAGTATTTT.